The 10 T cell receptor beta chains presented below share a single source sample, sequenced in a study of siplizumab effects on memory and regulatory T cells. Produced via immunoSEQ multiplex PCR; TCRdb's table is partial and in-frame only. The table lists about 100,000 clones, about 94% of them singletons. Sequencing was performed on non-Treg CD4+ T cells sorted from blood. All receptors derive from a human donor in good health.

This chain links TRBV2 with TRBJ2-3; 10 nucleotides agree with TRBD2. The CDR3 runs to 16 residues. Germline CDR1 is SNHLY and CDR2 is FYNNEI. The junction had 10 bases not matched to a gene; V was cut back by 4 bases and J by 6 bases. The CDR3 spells CASSAMSGRASDTQYF. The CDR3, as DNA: TGTGCCAGCAGTGCGATGAGCGGGAGGGCCAGCGATACGCAGTATTTT.

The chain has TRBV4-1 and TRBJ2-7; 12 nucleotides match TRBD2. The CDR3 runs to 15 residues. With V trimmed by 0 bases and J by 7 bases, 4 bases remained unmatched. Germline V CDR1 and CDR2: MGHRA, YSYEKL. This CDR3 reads CASSQEGLAGVEQYF. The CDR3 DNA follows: TGCGCCAGCAGCCAAGAGGGACTAGCGGGCGTGGAGCAGTACTTC.

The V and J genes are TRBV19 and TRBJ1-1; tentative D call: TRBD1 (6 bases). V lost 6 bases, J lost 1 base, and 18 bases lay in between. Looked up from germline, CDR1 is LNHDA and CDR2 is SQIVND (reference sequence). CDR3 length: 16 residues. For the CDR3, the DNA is TGTGCCAGTAGGCAAAACAGGGTTGCAAAGAACACTGAAGCTTTCTTT. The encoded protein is CASRQNRVAKNTEAFF.

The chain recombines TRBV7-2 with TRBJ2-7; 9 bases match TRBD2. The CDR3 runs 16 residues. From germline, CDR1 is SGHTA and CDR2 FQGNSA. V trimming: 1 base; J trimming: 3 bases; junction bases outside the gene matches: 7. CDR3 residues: CASSLGASGNGYEQYF. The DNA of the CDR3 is TGTGCCAGCAGCTTAGGCGCTAGCGGGAACGGCTACGAGCAGTACTTC.

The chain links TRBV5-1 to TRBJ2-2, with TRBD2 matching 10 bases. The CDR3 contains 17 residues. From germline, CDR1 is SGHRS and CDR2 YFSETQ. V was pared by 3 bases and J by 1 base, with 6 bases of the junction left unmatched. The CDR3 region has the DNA TGCGCCAGCAGCTGGGGTGGGACTAGCGAGAACACCGGGGAGCTGTTTTTT. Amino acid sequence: CASSWGGTSENTGELFF. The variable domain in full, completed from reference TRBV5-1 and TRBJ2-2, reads KAGVTQTPRYLIKTRGQQVTLSCSPISGHRSVSWYQQTPGQGLQFLFEYFSETQRNKGNFPGRFSGRQFSNSRSEMNVSTLELGDSALYLCASSWGGTSENTGELFFGEGSRLTVL.

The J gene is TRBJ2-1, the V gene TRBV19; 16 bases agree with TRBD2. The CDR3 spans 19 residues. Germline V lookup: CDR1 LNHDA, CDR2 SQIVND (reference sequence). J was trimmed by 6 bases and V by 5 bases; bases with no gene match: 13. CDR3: CASSSPPGLAGGVGNEQFF. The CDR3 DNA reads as TGTGCCAGTAGTTCTCCCCCGGGACTAGCGGGAGGGGTGGGCAATGAGCAGTTCTTC. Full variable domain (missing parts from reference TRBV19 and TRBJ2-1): DGGITQSPKYLFRKEGQNVTLSCEQNLNHDAMYWYRQDPGQGLRLIYYSQIVNDFQKGDIAEGYSVSREKKESFPLTVTSAQKNPTAFYLCASSSPPGLAGGVGNEQFFGPGTRLTVL.

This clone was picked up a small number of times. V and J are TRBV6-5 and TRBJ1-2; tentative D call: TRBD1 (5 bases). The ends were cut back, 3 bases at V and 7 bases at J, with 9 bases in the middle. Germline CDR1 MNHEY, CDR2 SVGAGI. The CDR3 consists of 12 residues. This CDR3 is CASSYAGGGYTF. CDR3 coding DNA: TGTGCCAGCAGTTATGCTGGGGGTGGCTACACCTTC.

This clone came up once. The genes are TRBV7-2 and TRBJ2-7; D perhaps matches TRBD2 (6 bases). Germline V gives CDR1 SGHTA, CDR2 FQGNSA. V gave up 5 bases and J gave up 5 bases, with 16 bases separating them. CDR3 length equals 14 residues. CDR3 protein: CASSPAGQVHEQYF. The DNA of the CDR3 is TGTGCCAGCAGCCCCGCGGGGCAAGTCCACGAGCAGTACTTC.

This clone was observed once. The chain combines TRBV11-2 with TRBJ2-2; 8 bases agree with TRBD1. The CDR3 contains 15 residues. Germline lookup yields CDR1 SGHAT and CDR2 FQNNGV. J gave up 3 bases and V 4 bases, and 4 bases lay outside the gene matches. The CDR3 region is CASSSTGGHTGELFF. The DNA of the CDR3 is TGTGCCAGCAGCTCTACAGGGGGTCACACCGGGGAGCTGTTTTTT. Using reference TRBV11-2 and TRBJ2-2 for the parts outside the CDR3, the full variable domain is EAGVAQSPRYKIIEKRQSVAFWCNPISGHATLYWYQQILGQGPKLLIQFQNNGVVDDSQLPKDRFSAERLKGVDSTLKIQPAKLEDSAVYLCASSSTGGHTGELFFGEGSRLTVL.

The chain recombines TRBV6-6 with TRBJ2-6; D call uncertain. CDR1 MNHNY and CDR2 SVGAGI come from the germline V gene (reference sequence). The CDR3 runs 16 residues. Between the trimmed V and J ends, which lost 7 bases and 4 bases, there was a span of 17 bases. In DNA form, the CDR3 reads TGTGCCAGCATCCCCGTGATGCGGTCCGGGGCCAACGTCCTGACTTTC. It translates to CASIPVMRSGANVLTF.